Below, 11 T cell receptor beta chains from the same sample are listed, as sequenced in a study of blood T cell repertoires in COVID-19. Profiling relied on immunoSEQ multiplex PCR, and the TCRdb table lists in-frame clones only, not all of them. Among 88,000 or so clones listed, 75% to 90% were seen once. The sample taken for sequencing was peripheral blood. These receptors were taken from a man aged 55 to 70 with acute or convalescent COVID-19.

The table lists this clone with a count of one. The genes are TRBV7-8 and TRBJ2-7; the match to TRBD1 covers 8 bases. Germline CDR1 SGHVS, CDR2 FQNEAQ. The CDR3 runs 15 residues. Trimming took 5 bases from V and 0 from J; bases not matched to a gene: 6. CDR3 amino acids: CASSQGQVVSYEQYF. DNA of the CDR3: TGTGCCAGCAGCCAGGGACAGGTTGTCTCCTACGAGCAGTACTTC.

V and J are TRBV11-3 and TRBJ2-4, with 7 bases that match TRBD1. Germline CDR1 and CDR2: SGHNT and YENEEA. The CDR3 covers 13 residues. V shed 5 bases and J 5 bases; nucleotides not matched to a gene: 3. The CDR3 DNA reads TGTGCCAGCAGCCGAGGGACAGAAAACATTCAGTACTTC. Amino acids: CASSRGTENIQYF.

Only a few counts were recorded for this clone. The chain couples TRBV19 to TRBJ2-7; possible D gene TRBD1, 6 bases. The CDR3 length is 16 residues. Between the trimmed V and J ends, which lost 0 bases and 0 bases, there was a span of 12 bases. CDR1 and CDR2 (germline): LNHDA, SQIVND (reference sequence). The CDR3 coding sequence is TGTGCCAGTAGTATAGACCTGACAGGAATCTCCTACGAGCAGTACTTC. Translating gives CASSIDLTGISYEQYF.

The chain has TRBV10-3 and TRBJ2-2, with 9 nucleotides matching TRBD2. This CDR3 is built from 15 residues. Germline V lookup: CDR1 ENHRY, CDR2 SYGVKD. The V gene end was trimmed by 7 bases and the J gene end by 0 bases; junction bases not matched to a gene: 3. This CDR3 is CAIKSGGPNTGELFF. In DNA, the CDR3 is TGTGCCATCAAAAGCGGGGGGCCGAACACCGGGGAGCTGTTTTTT.

CDR3 sequence: CASSFPGGAAKNIQYF. CDR3 in DNA: TGTGCCAGCAGCTTCCCAGGAGGTGCGGCCAAAAACATTCAGTACTTC. This sequence joins TRBV7-2 and TRBJ2-4, with D tentatively TRBD2 (5 bases). Germline V gene data show CDR1 as SGHTA and CDR2 as FQGNSA. The CDR3 has 16 amino acids. V was shortened by 3 bases and J by 1 base, with 13 bases between the two germline ends.

The rearrangement uses TRBV28 and TRBJ2-1; weak D call: TRBD2 (5 bases). V lost 4 bases and J 11 bases, leaving 15 bases between the germline ends. From germline, CDR1 is MDHEN and CDR2 SYDVKM. The CDR3 length is 13 residues. The CDR3 bases are TGTGCCAGCAGTTCCTCCAGGAGGTCAAAGCAGTTCTTC. Translating it yields CASSSSRRSKQFF.

Only one count was recorded for this clone. The chain links TRBV6-4 to TRBJ2-2, with 9 bases matching TRBD2. Trimming took 2 bases from V and 5 from J; bases not matched to a gene: 6. Germline CDR1 reads MRHNA; CDR2 reads SNTAGT. This CDR3 is 16 amino acids long. CDR3 sequence: CASSDVPAGGTGELFF. DNA for the CDR3: TGTGCCAGCAGTGACGTACCAGCGGGAGGAACCGGGGAGCTGTTTTTT.

CDR3 in amino acids: CASRSLAGPYEQYF. The DNA for the CDR3 is TGTGCCAGCAGATCCCTAGCGGGGCCCTACGAGCAGTACTTC. The rearrangement links TRBV6-6 to TRBJ2-7, with 9 bases identical to TRBD2. The CDR3 is 14 residues long. Germline lookup yields CDR1 MNHNY and CDR2 SVGAGI (reference sequence). The V and J ends lost 6 bases and 2 bases, in that order; junction bases with no gene match: 5.

In its sample, this clone was seen a few times. The J gene is TRBJ1-2, the V gene TRBV6-1; D ambiguous. Per the germline V gene, CDR1 is MNHNS and CDR2 is SASEGT. Trimming shortened V by 1 base and J by 5 bases, and 14 bases separated the two germline ends. The CDR3 is 15 residues long. CDR3 bases: TGTGCCAGCAGTGAAGGGGGAAAGGCGGGGTATGGCTACACCTTC. It is translated as CASSEGGKAGYGYTF.

The rearrangement joins TRBV11-1 to TRBJ2-5; 7 nucleotides agree with TRBD1. The V segment lost 3 bases and the J segment 5 bases; nucleotides outside the gene matches: 9. This CDR3 spans 15 amino acids. The germline gives CDR1 SGHAT, CDR2 FQDESV (reference sequence). The CDR3 sequence: CASSLDRRLFETQYF. CDR3 DNA: TGTGCCAGCAGCTTGGACAGGAGGCTCTTCGAGACCCAGTACTTC. Combining the CDR3 with reference TRBV11-1 and TRBJ2-5 gives the whole variable domain EAEVAQSPRYKITEKSQAVAFWCDPISGHATLYWYRQILGQGPELLVQFQDESVVDDSQLPKDRFSAERLKGVDSTLKIQPAELGDSAMYLCASSLDRRLFETQYFGPGTRLLVL.

The chain joins TRBV19 to TRBJ2-3, with 12 nucleotides matching TRBD2. Germline V gene lookup returns CDR1 LNHDA and CDR2 SQIVND (reference sequence). V gave up 4 bases and J gave up 2 bases; unmatched junction bases: 4. This CDR3 comprises 16 residues. In DNA form, the CDR3 reads TGTGCCAGTAGTAGACTAGCGGGGGCAAACACAGATACGCAGTATTTT. It encodes CASSRLAGANTDTQYF.